These T cell receptor beta chains were read from a single sample in a study of CD8+CD57+ T cells in acquired aplastic anemia. From the reads, TCRdb called clonotypes with MiXCR, one entry per CDR3 protein. The sample has 35,000 to 45,000 distinct CDR3 sequences; 65% to 80% are singletons. Sequenced sample: sorted CD4+, CD8+, or CD8+CD57+ T cells (not recorded which) from PBMCs. These receptors all come from a human donor in good health, serving as a control. The CDR3 runs from the conserved cysteine through the conserved F or W. Each record gives: clone size, D gene, J gene, V gene, CDR3 DNA, CDR3 protein. A D gene is named only where the DNA matches it firmly. The listing skips clone size in some rows; elsewhere it reads once, few, many or a size class.

clone size: .; D gene: .; J gene: TRBJ1-1; V gene: TRBV7-2; CDR3 DNA: TGTGCCAGCAGCTTGGAAGGGAACACTGAAGCTTTCTTT; CDR3 protein: CASSLEGNTEAFF
clone size: .; D gene: TRBD2; J gene: TRBJ2-1; V gene: TRBV29-1; CDR3 DNA: TGCAGCGTGGAACCGGTTAGCGGGGGATCAGATGAGCAGTTCTTC; CDR3 protein: CSVEPVSGGSDEQFF
clone size: .; D gene: .; J gene: TRBJ1-6; V gene: TRBV2; CDR3 DNA: TGTGCCAGCAGTGAACGGCCCCAGGGCGTGCATTCACCCCTCCACTTT; CDR3 protein: CASSERPQGVHSPLHF
clone size: .; D gene: .; J gene: TRBJ2-5; V gene: TRBV7-9; CDR3 DNA: TGTGCCAGCAGCTCCCCAGACAAAGAGACCCAGTACTTC; CDR3 protein: CASSSPDKETQYF
clone size: .; D gene: .; J gene: TRBJ2-7; V gene: TRBV29-1; CDR3 DNA: TGCAGCGTTGAAGAGCGGGGCTACGAGCAGTACTTC; CDR3 protein: CSVEERGYEQYF
clone size: .; D gene: .; J gene: TRBJ1-6; V gene: TRBV7-6; CDR3 DNA: TGTGCCAGCAGCGTAGGGGGACTTAATTCACCCCTCCACTTT; CDR3 protein: CASSVGGLNSPLHF
clone size: .; D gene: TRBD1; J gene: TRBJ2-2; V gene: TRBV5-1; CDR3 DNA: TGCGCCAGCAGCCCGGGACAGGGAATTACCGGGGAGCTGTTTTTT; CDR3 protein: CASSPGQGITGELFF
clone size: .; D gene: .; J gene: TRBJ1-5; V gene: TRBV7-8; CDR3 DNA: TGTGCCAGCACACCCGACGTTAATCAGCCCCAGCATTTT; CDR3 protein: CASTPDVNQPQHF
clone size: .; D gene: .; J gene: TRBJ1-1; V gene: TRBV10-3; CDR3 DNA: TGTGCCATCAGTGAGTCTTCAGGTCCCACTGAAGCTTTCTTT; CDR3 protein: CAISESSGPTEAFF
clone size: .; D gene: TRBD2; J gene: TRBJ2-1; V gene: TRBV2; CDR3 DNA: TGTGCCAGCAGTTACCGGCGGGGGGGAGATGAGCAGTTCTTC; CDR3 protein: CASSYRRGGDEQFF
clone size: few; D gene: .; J gene: TRBJ1-5; V gene: TRBV19; CDR3 DNA: TGTGCCAGTAAGTTCGGTAATCAGCCCCAGCATTTT; CDR3 protein: CASKFGNQPQHF
clone size: .; D gene: .; J gene: TRBJ2-6; V gene: TRBV11-2; CDR3 DNA: TGTGCCAGCAGCTCGCTACAGGGTTTCTCTGGGGCCAACGTCCTGACTTTC; CDR3 protein: CASSSLQGFSGANVLTF
clone size: .; D gene: TRBD1; J gene: TRBJ2-7; V gene: TRBV20-1; CDR3 DNA: TGCAGTGCTTCTTGGACAGGGAGGTACGAGCAGTACTTC; CDR3 protein: CSASWTGRYEQYF
clone size: .; D gene: TRBD2; J gene: TRBJ2-3; V gene: TRBV25-1; CDR3 DNA: TGTGCCAGCAGTCAGACTAGCGGGAGCACAGATACGCAGTATTTT; CDR3 protein: CASSQTSGSTDTQYF
clone size: once; D gene: TRBD2; J gene: TRBJ2-7; V gene: TRBV6-1; CDR3 DNA: TGTGCCAGCAGTGGGGAGGGACCTACCTACGAGCAGTACTTC; CDR3 protein: CASSGEGPTYEQYF
clone size: .; D gene: TRBD2; J gene: TRBJ2-1; V gene: TRBV15; CDR3 DNA: TGTGCCACCAGCAGAGCAAGCGGGAGGGCCATGGGTGAGCAGTTCTTC; CDR3 protein: CATSRASGRAMGEQFF
clone size: few; D gene: TRBD1; J gene: TRBJ1-1; V gene: TRBV10-3; CDR3 DNA: TGTGCCATCAAAGGGCAGGGGGCACTGAACACTGAAGCTTTCTTT; CDR3 protein: CAIKGQGALNTEAFF
clone size: .; D gene: .; J gene: TRBJ2-3; V gene: TRBV10-3; CDR3 DNA: TGTGCCATCAGTGAGTCAACAGGGCCGCAGTATTTT; CDR3 protein: CAISESTGPQYF
clone size: .; D gene: .; J gene: TRBJ2-5; V gene: TRBV10-3; CDR3 DNA: TGTGCCATCAGCCCAGGGTTTTCAGAGACCCAGTACTTC; CDR3 protein: CAISPGFSETQYF
clone size: .; D gene: .; J gene: TRBJ2-1; V gene: TRBV25-1; CDR3 DNA: TGTGCCAGCAGTGATTGGGGACGGAGCAACGAGCAGTTCTTC; CDR3 protein: CASSDWGRSNEQFF
clone size: .; D gene: TRBD1; J gene: TRBJ2-7; V gene: TRBV14; CDR3 DNA: TGTGCCAGCAGCATGGGACAGGTGTACGAGCAGTACTTC; CDR3 protein: CASSMGQVYEQYF
clone size: once; D gene: .; J gene: TRBJ2-5; V gene: TRBV9; CDR3 DNA: TGTGCCAGCAGATCCACAGGCCAAGAGACCCAGTACTTC; CDR3 protein: CASRSTGQETQYF
clone size: medium-sized; D gene: TRBD1; J gene: TRBJ2-7; V gene: TRBV4-1; CDR3 DNA: TGCGCCAGCAGCCAGAGGACAGGGGGCACTTACGAGCAGTACTTC; CDR3 protein: CASSQRTGGTYEQYF
clone size: medium-sized; D gene: .; J gene: TRBJ1-4; V gene: TRBV19; CDR3 DNA: TGTGCCAGTAGTATAAGGGACGGGTTAGAAAAACTGTTTTTT; CDR3 protein: CASSIRDGLEKLFF
clone size: .; D gene: .; J gene: TRBJ1-4; V gene: TRBV29-1; CDR3 DNA: TGCAGCGTTGAGGGGACGGGCGAAAAACTGTTTTTT; CDR3 protein: CSVEGTGEKLFF
clone size: .; D gene: TRBD1; J gene: TRBJ1-2; V gene: TRBV2; CDR3 DNA: TGTGCCAGCGGGGACAGGGGATACTATGGCTACACCTTC; CDR3 protein: CASGDRGYYGYTF
clone size: .; D gene: TRBD2; J gene: TRBJ2-1; V gene: TRBV7-8; CDR3 DNA: TGTGCCAGCAGCTTTACGGGGGGACGATACAATGAGCAGTTCTTC; CDR3 protein: CASSFTGGRYNEQFF
clone size: .; D gene: .; J gene: TRBJ1-6; V gene: TRBV5-4; CDR3 DNA: TGTGCCAGTAGTATAGATCGGAATTCACCCCTCCACTTT; CDR3 protein: CASSIDRNSPLHF
clone size: .; D gene: .; J gene: TRBJ1-1; V gene: TRBV20-1; CDR3 DNA: TGCAGTGCTTCTGTCGGGGACACTGAAGCTTTCTTT; CDR3 protein: CSASVGDTEAFF
clone size: few; D gene: .; J gene: TRBJ1-5; V gene: TRBV19; CDR3 DNA: TGTGCCAGTAGTATGTCAAGAGACCCGCCCCAGCATTTT; CDR3 protein: CASSMSRDPPQHF
clone size: few; D gene: TRBD1; J gene: TRBJ2-1; V gene: TRBV25-1; CDR3 DNA: TGTGCCAGCAGTGAAGTGGGACAGGGGCGCAATGAGCAGTTCTTC; CDR3 protein: CASSEVGQGRNEQFF